A single sample is the source of the 22 T cell receptor beta chains below, sequenced in a study of human T cells and chemical hapten exposure. The time point was: pre-sensitization, week 0. Documented treatment: therapeutic diphenylcyclopropenone sensitization with weekly scalp DPC. A single record per CDR3 protein comes from TCRdb applying MiXCR to the RACE reads. The data contain approximately 60,000 distinct CDR3 sequences, around 10% of them singletons. Here the sequenced sample was whole blood, taken in connection with sensitization to the hapten diphenylcyclopropenone (DPC). These receptors originate from a middle-aged man with alopecia areata. Some clones in this sample may be carry-over from other donors' samples.

This clonotype has at least ten counts. This chain links TRBV7-3 with TRBJ2-1, with TRBD2 matching over 8 bases. CDR1 is SGHTA, CDR2 FQGTGA, per germline. CDR3 length: 15 residues. Unmatched junction bases numbered 6, after V lost 3 bases and J lost 5 bases. CDR3 bases: TGTGCCAGCAGCTTGGGCGGGAGGAGCAACAATGAGCAGTTCTTC. It specifies CASSLGGRSNNEQFF.

This clonotype appeared many times. This chain links TRBV12-3 or TRBV12-4 with TRBJ1-6; tentatively, D is TRBD1 (5 bases). Deletions cut 7 bases from V and 10 bases from J, with 11 bases between. The CDR3 loop spans 12 amino acids. CDR3 loop: CASKQAGSPLHF. In DNA, the CDR3 is TGTGCCAGCAAACAGGCCGGATCACCCCTCCACTTT.

The chain links TRBV11-1 to TRBJ1-5, with 8 bases that match TRBD1. J was trimmed by 9 bases and V by 4 bases; bases with no gene match: 5. This CDR3 is built from 13 residues. Germline CDR1 reads SGHAT; CDR2 reads FQDESV (reference sequence). DNA for the CDR3: TGTGCCAGCAGCTCCGGGACAGGCCGGCCCCAGCATTTT. Encoded protein: CASSSGTGRPQHF.

The sample holds many counts of this clonotype. The rearrangement joins TRBV7-2 to TRBJ2-7; D perhaps matches TRBD1 (6 bases). The V and J ends lost 5 bases and 6 bases respectively, with 20 bases between them. The CDR3 has 15 residues. Per the germline V gene, CDR1 is SGHTA and CDR2 is FQGNSA. CDR3 sequence: CASSPQGRAPGEQYF. The CDR3 DNA is TGTGCCAGCAGCCCACAGGGAAGGGCACCTGGCGAGCAGTACTTC.

This clonotype was seen many times. Its ends do not fully match the called genes, so a read error is possible. V gene TRBV10-2 combines with J gene TRBJ1-2, with 10 bases identical to TRBD1. The length of the CDR3 is 15 residues. CDR1 and CDR2 (germline): WSHSY, SAAADI. CDR3: CASRESGQGNYGYTF. DNA of the CDR3: TGCGCCAGCAGAGAGTCGGGACAGGGGAACTATGGCTACACCTTC.

This clonotype was counted between two and nine times. The chain uses TRBV12-3 or TRBV12-4 and TRBJ2-3; the match to TRBD2 covers 7 bases. J lost 2 bases, V lost 7 bases, and 3 bases had no gene match. The CDR3 totals 13 residues. CDR3 sequence: CASTRGDTDTQYF. DNA of the CDR3: TGTGCCAGCACTCGGGGGGACACAGATACGCAGTATTTT.

The gene calls are TRBV20-1 and TRBJ1-1; 8 positions agree with TRBD1. This CDR3 region has 15 residues. The germline CDR1 and CDR2 sequences are DFQATT and SNEGSKA (reference sequence). V was pared by 5 bases and J by 2 bases, with 10 bases of the junction left unmatched. In DNA, the CDR3 is TGCAGTGCTGAGGACAGGGATCTCCCCAACACTGAAGCTTTCTTT. It translates to CSAEDRDLPNTEAFF.

This clonotype was seen only a few times. The V gene is TRBV20-1, the J gene TRBJ2-3; D is uncertain. V lost 2 bases, J lost 2 bases, and 17 bases lay in between. CDR1 is DFQATT, CDR2 SNEGSKA, per germline (reference sequence). This CDR3 contains 16 residues. The CDR3 loop reads CSARNQAERHTDTQYF. CDR3 nucleotide sequence: TGCAGTGCTAGAAATCAGGCCGAGAGGCACACAGATACGCAGTATTTT.

This clonotype was counted between two and nine times. V and J are TRBV9 and TRBJ2-1; 7 bases map to TRBD2. The CDR3 extends over 18 amino acids. After removal of 1 base from V and 10 bases from J, the junction contained 20 bases not matched to a gene. Germline CDR1 is SGDLS and CDR2 is YYNGEE. The CDR3 nucleotides read TGTGCCAGCAGCGTATGGGCCCTCGGGGGGAGCGGATCGGAGGAGCAGTTCTTC. It translates to CASSVWALGGSGSEEQFF.

This clonotype was seen many times. The chain uses TRBV7-2 and TRBJ2-7, with 7 positions matching TRBD1. Germline loops: CDR1 SGHTA, CDR2 FQGNSA. The CDR3 consists of 12 residues. The ends lost 1 base at V and 8 bases at J; junction bases unmatched: 2. The CDR3 region is CASSLGQGKQYF. CDR3 bases: TGTGCCAGCAGCTTAGGACAGGGTAAGCAGTACTTC.

The rearrangement joins TRBV7-9 to TRBJ2-2; D call uncertain. This CDR3 comprises 14 residues. In germline, CDR1 is SEHNR, CDR2 FQNEAQ (reference sequence). Trimming left V 3 bases short and J 4 bases short, with 9 bases between. CDR3 loop: CASSFPRTTGELFF. CDR3 nucleotides: TGTGCCAGCAGCTTCCCGCGGACCACCGGGGAGCTGTTTTTT.

This clonotype was counted between two and nine times. V gene TRBV2 combines with J gene TRBJ2-7, with D unresolved. Trimming stripped 7 bases from V and 3 bases from J, with 13 bases between. CDR3 length: 13 amino acids. Germline CDR1 is SNHLY and CDR2 is FYNNEI. CDR3 nucleotides: TGTGCCAGCAACCGGTACGCGCTCTACGAGCAGTACTTC. It is translated as CASNRYALYEQYF. Variable domain in full (rest from reference TRBV2 and TRBJ2-7): EPEVTQTPSHQVTQMGQEVILRCVPISNHLYFYWYRQILGQKVEFLVSFYNNEISEKSEIFDDQFSVERPDGSNFTLKIRSTKLEDSAMYFCASNRYALYEQYFGPGTRLTVT.

The CDR3 spells CASRGQGFDGYTF. In nucleotides, the CDR3 is TGTGCCAGCAGGGGACAAGGGTTTGATGGCTACACCTTC. The chain couples TRBV2 to TRBJ1-2; D is possibly TRBD1 (6 bases). The germline CDR1 and CDR2 sequences are SNHLY and FYNNEI. There are 13 residues in the CDR3. Deletions cut 6 bases from V and 6 bases from J, with 14 bases between.

This chain joins TRBV9 and TRBJ2-7; 14 nucleotides match TRBD2. The CDR3 has 19 amino acids. V shed 4 bases and J 2 bases; nucleotides not matched to a gene: 14. Germline CDR1 is SGDLS and CDR2 is YYNGEE. As DNA, the CDR3 is TGTGCCAGCAGCCCAAACCCGGGGACTAGCGGGAGTGCCCCCTACGAGCAGTACTTC. This encodes CASSPNPGTSGSAPYEQYF.

This clonotype was counted only a few times. This chain uses TRBV20-1 with TRBJ2-1; TRBD2 matches 10 bases. This CDR3 is 15 amino acids long. The V gene end was trimmed by 0 bases and the J gene end by 6 bases; junction bases not matched to a gene: 5. Germline CDR1 and CDR2: DFQATT and SNEGSKA (reference sequence). CDR3 nucleotide sequence: TGCAGTGCTAGAGATCTGCCTAGCGGGGGCAATGAGCAGTTCTTC. Encoded protein: CSARDLPSGGNEQFF.

The sample holds many counts of this clonotype. J is TRBJ2-6 and V is TRBV7-2; 7 bases are a match to TRBD1. V lost 5 bases and J lost 6; bases outside the gene matches: 7. This CDR3 is 15 amino acids long. The germline V gene has CDR1 SGHTA and CDR2 FQGNSA. The CDR3 reads CASSQTGNEANVLTF. CDR3 in DNA: TGTGCCAGCAGCCAGACAGGGAATGAGGCCAACGTCCTGACTTTC.

This clonotype was observed a few times. The chain uses TRBV11-2 and TRBJ2-1; 8 bases are shared with TRBD1. V shed 7 bases and J 2 bases; nucleotides not matched to a gene: 4. Germline assignment: CDR1 SGHAT and CDR2 FQNNGV. The CDR3 has 14 amino acids. The CDR3 is CASTPTGAYNEQFF. DNA for the CDR3: TGTGCCAGCACCCCGACAGGGGCCTACAATGAGCAGTTCTTC.

This clonotype has only a few counts. The chain has TRBV27 and TRBJ2-5, with D possibly matching TRBD1 (6 bases). With 10 bases removed from V and 4 bases from J, the gap between germline ends came to 13 bases. Germline CDR1 reads MNHEY; CDR2 reads SMNVEV (reference sequence). The CDR3 covers 12 residues. CDR3 nucleotide sequence: TGTGCCACCCTGGGGGCAAGAGAGACCCAGTACTTC. It encodes CATLGARETQYF.

This clonotype was seen more than once but under ten times. This rearrangement joins TRBV20-1 to TRBJ2-1; TRBD2 matches at 10 bases. The CDR3 consists of 17 residues. Germline trimming cut 5 bases from V and 4 bases from J; bases unmatched to any gene: 14. Germline V CDR1 and CDR2: DFQATT, SNEGSKA (reference sequence). CDR3 sequence reads: CSASPPSLLAGYNEQFF. CDR3 bases: TGCAGTGCTTCGCCCCCCTCTCTACTAGCGGGATACAATGAGCAGTTCTTC.

The chain uses TRBV12-3 or TRBV12-4 and TRBJ2-2; no clear D. This CDR3 comprises 14 residues. Trimming removed 6 bases at V and 0 bases at J, with 8 bases between. CDR3 bases: TGTGCCAGCAGCTTAAGAGCGAACACCGGGGAGCTGTTTTTT. Translation: CASSLRANTGELFF.

There are a few counts of this clonotype. The V and J genes are TRBV12-3 or TRBV12-4 and TRBJ1-2; 9 nucleotides agree with TRBD1. After removal of 4 bases from V and 7 bases from J, the junction contained 4 bases not matched to a gene. This CDR3 has 13 amino acids. The DNA for the CDR3 is TGTGCCAGCAGTTCGGGACAGGGTCTTGGCTACACCTTC. Translating it yields CASSSGQGLGYTF.

The chain combines TRBV28 with TRBJ2-5, with D uncertain. Germline V gene sequence: CDR1 MDHEN, CDR2 SYDVKM. V was clipped by 4 bases and J by 5 bases, with 17 bases between them. This CDR3 contains 15 residues. CDR3 in amino acids: CASSSSDRSLETQYF. The DNA for the CDR3 is TGTGCCAGCAGTTCGTCTGATCGCAGTTTGGAGACCCAGTACTTC.